This T cell receptor (beta chain) was identified during a study of T-cell reconstitution after alpha-beta-depleted transplantation in children. The CDR3 contains 17 residues. V lost 8 bases and J lost 1; bases outside the gene matches: 7. The TCRbeta library incorporated unique molecular identifiers. MiXCR was run by TCRdb on the PCR reads, yielding one entry per CDR3 protein. The table shows 360,000 or so distinct CDR3 sequences, with around 21% occurring only once. The sequence came from a human donor who donated a stem cell graft to a child with acute myeloid leukemia. This chain connects TRBV12-3 or TRBV12-4 to TRBJ2-6, with 11 positions matching TRBD1. Material: PBMCs from the stem cell graft donor, obtained from the stem cell graft. CDR3 region: CASRRGQGASGANVLTF. In DNA, the CDR3 is TGTGCCAGCCGTAGAGGACAGGGGGCGTCTGGGGCCAACGTCCTGACTTTC.